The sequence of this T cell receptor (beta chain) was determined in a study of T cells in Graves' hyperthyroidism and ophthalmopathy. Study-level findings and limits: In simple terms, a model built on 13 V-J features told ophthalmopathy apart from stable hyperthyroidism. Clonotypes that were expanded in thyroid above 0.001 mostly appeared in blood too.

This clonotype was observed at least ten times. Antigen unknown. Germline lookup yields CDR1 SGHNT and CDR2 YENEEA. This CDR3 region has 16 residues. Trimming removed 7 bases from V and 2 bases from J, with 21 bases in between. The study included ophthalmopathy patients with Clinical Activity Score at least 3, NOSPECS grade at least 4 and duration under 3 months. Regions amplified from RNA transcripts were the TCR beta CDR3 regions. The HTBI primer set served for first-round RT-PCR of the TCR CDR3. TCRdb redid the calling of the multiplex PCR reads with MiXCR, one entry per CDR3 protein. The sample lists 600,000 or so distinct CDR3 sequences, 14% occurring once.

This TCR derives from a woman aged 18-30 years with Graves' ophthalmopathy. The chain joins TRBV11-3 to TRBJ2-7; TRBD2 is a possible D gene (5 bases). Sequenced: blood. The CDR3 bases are TGTGCCAGCACCCAGAGGGCCCGCTCAAATCCCTACGAGCAGTACTTC. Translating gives CASTQRARSNPYEQYF.